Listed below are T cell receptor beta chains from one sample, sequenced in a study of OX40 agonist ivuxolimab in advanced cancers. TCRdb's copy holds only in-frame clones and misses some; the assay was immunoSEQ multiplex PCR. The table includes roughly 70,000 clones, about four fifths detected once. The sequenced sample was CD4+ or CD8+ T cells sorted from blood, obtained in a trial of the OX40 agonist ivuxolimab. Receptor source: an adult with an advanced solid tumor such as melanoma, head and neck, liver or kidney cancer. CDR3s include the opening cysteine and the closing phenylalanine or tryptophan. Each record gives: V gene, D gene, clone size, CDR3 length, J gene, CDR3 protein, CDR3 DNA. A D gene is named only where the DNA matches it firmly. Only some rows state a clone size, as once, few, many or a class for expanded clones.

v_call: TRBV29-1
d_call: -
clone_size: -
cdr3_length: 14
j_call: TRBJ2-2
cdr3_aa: CSVVYSANTGELFF
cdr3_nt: TGCAGCGTTGTTTACAGTGCGAACACCGGGGAGCTGTTTTTT

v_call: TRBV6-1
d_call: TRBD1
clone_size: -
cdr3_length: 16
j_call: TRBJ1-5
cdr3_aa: CASSERGGQGGQPQHF
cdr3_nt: TGTGCCAGCAGTGAAAGGGGGGGACAGGGTGGCCAGCCCCAGCATTTT

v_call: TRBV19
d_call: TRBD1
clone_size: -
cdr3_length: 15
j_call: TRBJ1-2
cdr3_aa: CASTSGQGKNYGYTF
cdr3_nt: TGTGCCAGTACCTCAGGACAGGGAAAAAACTATGGCTACACCTTC

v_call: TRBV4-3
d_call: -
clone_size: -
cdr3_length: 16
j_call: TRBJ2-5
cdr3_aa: CASTQNPPSVQETQYF
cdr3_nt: TGCGCCAGCACCCAAAATCCCCCTAGCGTTCAAGAGACCCAGTACTTC

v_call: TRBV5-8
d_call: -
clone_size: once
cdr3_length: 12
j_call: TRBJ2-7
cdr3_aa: CASSFRVYEQYF
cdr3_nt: TGTGCCAGCAGCTTTCGGGTGTACGAGCAGTACTTC

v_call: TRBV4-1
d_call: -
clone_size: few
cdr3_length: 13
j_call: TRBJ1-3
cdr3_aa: CASRSYSGNTIYF
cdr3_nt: TGCGCCAGCAGGAGCTACTCTGGAAACACCATATATTTT

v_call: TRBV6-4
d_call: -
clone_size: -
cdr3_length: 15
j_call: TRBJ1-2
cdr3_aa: CASSEIWGGDYGYTF
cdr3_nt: TGTGCCAGCAGTGAAATCTGGGGCGGTGACTATGGCTACACCTTC

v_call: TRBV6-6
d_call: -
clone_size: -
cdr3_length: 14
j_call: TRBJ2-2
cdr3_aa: CASSYPENTGELFF
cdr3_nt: TGTGCCAGCAGTTACCCAGAAAACACCGGGGAGCTGTTTTTT

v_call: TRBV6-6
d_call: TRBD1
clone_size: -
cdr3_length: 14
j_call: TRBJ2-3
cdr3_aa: CASSKGQTTDTQYF
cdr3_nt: TGTGCCAGCAGCAAGGGACAGACCACAGATACGCAGTATTTT

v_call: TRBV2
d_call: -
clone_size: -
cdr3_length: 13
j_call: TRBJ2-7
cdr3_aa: CASIWDDAYEQYF
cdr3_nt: TGTGCCAGCATTTGGGACGACGCCTACGAGCAGTACTTC